One T cell receptor (beta chain) is described in this entry. Antigen specificity is unknown. This sample was taken from a study of vaccination effects on CD4 cells after COVID-19. CD4+ T cells specific for antigen were expanded with viral peptide pools by the ViraFEST assay before sequencing. Following culture for nine to ten days, CD4+ T cells were isolated. Participants got two doses of BNT162b2 or mRNA-1273 vaccine. Method: immunoSEQ multiplex PCR; TCRdb's copy keeps in-frame clones and lacks some. The sample holds fewer than 90,000 clones, under 85% seen once. This receptor was obtained from a human donor who received a COVID-19 vaccine. Sample: CD4+ T cells from PBMCs cultured with HCoV-OC43 spike peptides, taken after COVID-19 vaccination. Subset here: HCoV-OC43 spike overlapping peptide pool stimulation.

CDR3 DNA sequence: TGTGCCAGCAGCCAAGACCGGGCTAAACTCCACTTT. Translation: CASSQDRAKLHF. This chain joins TRBV3-1 (or the pseudogene TRBV3-2) and TRBJ1-6; no reliable D call. Trimming took off 0 bases at V and 16 bases at J, with 10 bases between the two ends. The CDR3 is made up of 12 amino acids. Per the germline V gene, CDR1 is LGHDT and CDR2 is YNNKEL (reference sequence).